The T cell receptor (beta chain) described here comes from a study of cytomegalovirus exposure and HLA in healthy donors. Germline CDR1 and CDR2: SGDLS and YYNGEE. Trimming removed 0 bases from V and 0 bases from J; junction bases left unmatched: 5. CDR3 size: 16 residues. Points from the study as a whole: CMV serostatus alone was available as immune exposure information.

A word on this clone: Its antigen is not identified.

PCR amplification relied on 60 Vbeta primers (plus 13 Jbeta primers). Libraries were prepared by immunoSEQ multiplex PCR; TCRdb keeps only in-frame clonotypes and omits some of them. The table has about 190,000 clones, about 69% seen once; the top ten hold more than 4.5%. J is TRBJ1-1 and V is TRBV9; TRBD1 agrees at 7 bases. Sequencing input: PBMCs. The sequence derives from a young man in good health and CMV-seropositive. In DNA form, the CDR3 reads TGTGCCAGCAGCGTAGATAGGACAGGAATGAACACTGAAGCTTTCTTT. This gives the protein CASSVDRTGMNTEAFF. The full variable domain, completed using reference TRBV9 and TRBJ1-1, is DSGVTQTPKHLITATGQRVTLRCSPRSGDLSVYWYQQSLDQGLQFLIQYYNGEERAKGNILERFSAQQFPDLHSELNLSSLELGDSALYFCASSVDRTGMNTEAFFGQGTRLTVV.